The entry below gives a single TCR beta chain sequence along with its context. The data originate from a study of blood T cell repertoires in COVID-19. Study-level information: Some COVID-19 samples were acute and others convalescent; all came from the United States, Italy and Spain.

Here immunoSEQ multiplex PCR was the method, and the copy in TCRdb shows in-frame clones only, minus some. Of about 87,000 clones listed, more than 85% are singletons. This TCR came from a man aged 40-50 years with acute or convalescent COVID-19. The specimen sequenced was peripheral blood.

The DNA of the CDR3 is TGTGCCAGCAGCTTAGAGCCGGGGTTCTATGGCTACACCTTC. It is translated as CASSLEPGFYGYTF. V and J are TRBV7-2 and TRBJ1-2; D is undetermined. Trimming removed 1 base at V and 4 bases at J, with 10 bases between. The length of the CDR3 is 14 residues. The germline V gene encodes CDR1 SGHTA and CDR2 FQGNSA. Based on the CDR3 plus reference TRBV7-2 and TRBJ1-2, the full variable domain is GAGVSQSPSNKVTEKGKDVELRCDPISGHTALYWYRQSLGQGLEFLIYFQGNSAPDKSGLPSDRFSAERTGGSVSTLTIQRTQQEDSAVYLCASSLEPGFYGYTFGSGTRLTVV.